This entry lists 5 T cell receptor beta chains sequenced from one sample in a study of shared clonotypes between healthy human individuals. Profiled with immunoSEQ multiplex PCR; TCRdb holds only in-frame clones, not every one. This table has 2 million to 3 million clones, 85% to 95% appearing once. The sequenced sample was naive CD4+ T cells sorted from blood. Subset meaning: CD45RA+ positively selected. Receptor source: a man in his late teens or twenties in good health.

This chain joins TRBV19 and TRBJ1-5; tentative D call: TRBD1 (5 bases). The V gene's germline CDR1 is LNHDA and CDR2 SQIVND (reference sequence). V lost 8 bases and J lost 2, with 19 bases in between. This CDR3 comprises 16 residues. CDR3 coding DNA: TGTGCCAGTCGATCCTACGGGGCTCAGGGCAATCAGCCCCAGCATTTT. As protein: CASRSYGAQGNQPQHF.

This clone has only one observation. In the same sample, other DNA sequences code for this CDR3. The chain links TRBV30 to TRBJ2-7; a possible D gene is TRBD1 (5 bases). Trimming stripped 1 base from V and 2 bases from J, with 9 bases between. The CDR3 loop spans 13 amino acids. Germline V gene data show CDR1 as GTSNPN and CDR2 as SVGIG (reference sequence). CDR3 residues: CAWSGQGTYEQYF. Written as DNA, the CDR3 is TGTGCCTGGAGTGGGCAGGGCACCTACGAGCAGTACTTC.

The CDR3 nucleotides are TGTGCCAGCAGCTTAAGCGGGGACTCTGGAAACACCATATATTTT. The encoded protein is CASSLSGDSGNTIYF. V usage is TRBV7-9 and J usage is TRBJ1-3; no definite D call. The CDR3 sequence is 15 residues long. V was pared by 2 bases and J by 0 bases, with 8 bases between. The germline V gene has CDR1 SEHNR and CDR2 FQNEAQ (reference sequence).

CDR3 sequence: CAWSVEGRETQYF. Here the CDR3 DNA reads TGTGCCTGGAGTGTGGAGGGGCGAGAGACCCAGTACTTC. The chain joins TRBV30 to TRBJ2-5, with D possibly being TRBD2 (6 bases). The CDR3 contains 13 residues. The germline V gene has CDR1 GTSNPN and CDR2 SVGIG (reference sequence). Deletions cut 0 bases from V and 4 bases from J, with 9 bases between. Variable domain in full (rest from reference TRBV30 and TRBJ2-5): SQTIHQWPATLVQPVGSPLSLECTVEGTSNPNLYWYRQAAGRGLQLLFYSVGIGQISSEVPQNLSASRPQDRQFILSSKKLLLSDSGFYLCAWSVEGRETQYFGPGTRLLVL.

With regard to this clone: This sample also contains other DNA sequences that code for the same CDR3. The rearrangement uses TRBV19 and TRBJ1-2, with a possible D match to TRBD1 (6 bases). Germline V gene sequence: CDR1 LNHDA, CDR2 SQIVND (reference sequence). V was cut by 3 bases and J by 2 bases, with 13 bases left in between. This CDR3 is built from 15 residues. The CDR3 DNA is TGTGCCAGTAGTATCGAGGGAAGGGGGAACTATGGCTACACCTTC. This encodes CASSIEGRGNYGYTF.